Shown below are 17 T cell receptor beta chains from a single sample sequenced in a study of vaccination and CD4 T cells after COVID-19 (dated by TCRdb to between 2021 and 2024). The intended sense of this specimen's treatment or condition label: 10-day PBMC culture with coronavirus spike peptide pools or control peptides (ViraFEST assay). Antigens for these TCRs are unknown. Libraries were constructed by PCR. The data were produced on an Illumina iSeq 100. At the Johns Hopkins FTIC core, DNA from the cultured CD4+ T cells underwent TCR sequencing with the Oncomine TCR Beta short-read assay. In TCRdb, the public reads were trimmed at Q25 with fastp and aligned with MiXCR, with productive beta chains retained. Rows with one shared CDR3 protein collapse into an entry with the most common genes and DNA. A total of 10,000 to 15,000 distinct CDR3 sequences appear in this sample, roughly 50% of them only once. The top ten constitute around 24% of the sample.

The sequencing sample was made of CD4+ T cells from blood, cultured in vitro. These TCRs come from a human donor who had recovered from COVID-19.

This clonotype was seen more than once but under ten times. V usage is TRBV25-1 and J usage is TRBJ1-5, with 9 bases that match TRBD1. V lost 5 bases, J lost 5 bases, and 7 bases stayed unmatched. The CDR3 contains 15 residues. The germline gives CDR1 MGHDK, CDR2 SYGVNS. The CDR3 protein is CASSLGQGFHQPQHF. CDR3 DNA: TGTGCCAGCAGTCTTGGACAGGGGTTCCATCAGCCCCAGCATTTT.

This chain links TRBV27 with TRBJ2-6; TRBD1 or TRBD2 may be the D gene (5 bases each). With 2 bases removed from V and 2 bases from J, the gap between germline ends came to 7 bases. This CDR3 is 15 amino acids long. Germline V gives CDR1 MNHEY, CDR2 SMNVEV (reference sequence). CDR3 region: CASSLRGAGANVLTF. CDR3 coding DNA: TGTGCCAGCAGTTTACGGGGCGCTGGGGCCAACGTCCTGACTTTC.

This sequence joins TRBV10-2 and TRBJ1-5; D perhaps matches TRBD1 (6 bases). Deletions cut 0 bases from V and 6 bases from J, with 9 bases between. The CDR3 has 14 residues. Looked up from germline, CDR1 is WSHSY and CDR2 is SAAADI. In DNA, the CDR3 is TGCGCCAGCAGTGAGTCCCGGGGGCCTCAGCCCCAGCATTTT. Translated: CASSESRGPQPQHF.

J is TRBJ1-1 and V is TRBV6-4; tentative D call: TRBD1 (5 bases). The length of the CDR3 is 13 residues. Trimming removed 5 bases at V and 7 bases at J, with 14 bases between. From germline, CDR1 is MRHNA and CDR2 SNTAGT. This CDR3 reads CASSKEAGFEAFF. DNA of the CDR3: TGTGCCAGCAGTAAAGAGGCAGGGTTTGAAGCTTTCTTT.

The J gene is TRBJ1-2, the V gene TRBV20-1; no reliable D call. CDR3 size: 11 residues. Trimming shortened V by 3 bases and J by 7 bases, and 9 bases separated the two germline ends. Germline V gene lookup returns CDR1 DFQATT and CDR2 SNEGSKA (reference sequence). Here the CDR3 DNA reads TGCAGTGCTAGCAGTCAGGTTGGCTACACCTTC. This encodes CSASSQVGYTF.

The rearrangement uses TRBV10-3 and TRBJ1-1; tentatively, D is TRBD1 (5 bases). The V gene's germline CDR1 is ENHRY and CDR2 SYGVKD. CDR3 length: 14 amino acids. Trimming left V 0 bases short and J 4 bases short, with 9 bases between. The CDR3: CAISESGRGTEAFF. CDR3 DNA sequence: TGTGCCATCAGTGAGTCGGGGAGGGGCACTGAAGCTTTCTTT.

This rearrangement joins TRBV7-9 to TRBJ2-5, with a possible D match to TRBD2 (6 bases). Germline V CDR1 and CDR2: SEHNR, FQNEAQ (reference sequence). This CDR3 is built from 13 residues. Trimming removed 8 bases from V and 2 bases from J, with 12 bases in between. CDR3 sequence: CASGFAGQETQYF. In nucleotides, the CDR3 is TGTGCCAGCGGGTTCGCGGGGCAAGAGACCCAGTACTTC.

This chain links TRBV5-4 with TRBJ1-1; D is perhaps TRBD1 (6 bases). The germline V gene has CDR1 SGHNT and CDR2 YYREEE (reference sequence). This CDR3 region has 14 residues. V was pared by 5 bases and J by 1 base, with 12 bases between. DNA of the CDR3: TGTGCCAGCAGTCGGGACACGACGAACACTGAAGCTTTCTTT. Protein product: CASSRDTTNTEAFF.

The chain recombines TRBV2 with TRBJ1-6; D uncertain. This CDR3 comprises 13 residues. Germline values: CDR1 SNHLY, CDR2 FYNNEI. The V and J ends lost 3 bases and 14 bases respectively, with 14 bases between them. The CDR3 DNA sequence: TGTGCCAGCAGTGAGCGGGCTAGCTCATCCCTCCACTTT. Translating gives CASSERASSSLHF. Full variable domain (missing parts from reference TRBV2 and TRBJ1-6): EPEVTQTPSHQVTQMGQEVILRCVPISNHLYFYWYRQILGQKVEFLVSFYNNEISEKSEIFDDQFSVERPDGSNFTLKIRSTKLEDSAMYFCASSERASSSLHFGNGTRLTVT.

This clonotype appeared a few times. The rearrangement uses TRBV6-1 and TRBJ2-3; TRBD1 might be the D (6 bases). The V gene's germline CDR1 is MNHNS and CDR2 SASEGT. V was trimmed by 9 bases and J by 3 bases, leaving 13 bases between them. This CDR3 region has 13 residues. CDR3 nucleotide sequence: TGTGCCAGTATGGACAGTGTAACAGATACGCAGTATTTT. Its translation: CASMDSVTDTQYF.

This chain connects TRBV11-3 to TRBJ2-1; TRBD2 might be the D (6 bases). The CDR3 consists of 17 residues. V shed 3 bases and J shed 6 bases, with 21 bases lying between them. Germline V gene lookup returns CDR1 SGHNT and CDR2 YENEEA. The DNA for the CDR3 is TGTGCCAGCAGCTTTCGGGCGGCCGGCGGAGGGACCAATGAGCAGTTCTTC. Translated, it gives CASSFRAAGGGTNEQFF.

This clonotype has a handful of counts. V gene TRBV24-1 combines with J gene TRBJ1-1; 8 nucleotides agree with TRBD1. CDR1 is KGHDR, CDR2 SFDVKD, per germline. The CDR3 is 12 amino acids. Trimming at V came to 7 bases and at J to 9 bases, leaving 6 bases not matched to a gene. The CDR3 nucleotides are TGTGCCACCAGCCAATGGGACAGGCAAGCTTTCTTT. Translated, it gives CATSQWDRQAFF.

The CDR3, as DNA: TGTGCCAGCAGCCCTCGTGGGCAAGGGAACACTGAAGCTTTCTTT. Translated: CASSPRGQGNTEAFF. The chain has TRBV12-3 or TRBV12-4 and TRBJ1-1; D is ambiguous. This CDR3 region has 15 residues. V lost 6 bases to trimming and J lost 1 base, with 15 bases between them.

The rearrangement links TRBV6-5 to TRBJ1-3, with TRBD1 as a possible D gene (6 bases). Trimming took off 1 base at V and 4 bases at J, with 11 bases between the two ends. Germline values: CDR1 MNHEY, CDR2 SVGAGI. The CDR3 is made up of 15 amino acids. CDR3 DNA sequence: TGTGCCAGCAGTTACTTTCAGGGGTTCGGAAACACCATATATTTT. This sequence encodes CASSYFQGFGNTIYF.

Of note for this clonotype: Because the CDR3 is missing its conserved closing phenylalanine or tryptophan, this is likely a read error. The rearrangement links TRBV28 to TRBJ1-1, with TRBD1 identical over 7 bases. J gave up 3 bases and V 6 bases, and 4 bases lay outside the gene matches. The CDR3 consists of 13 residues. The germline CDR1 and CDR2 sequences are MDHEN and SYDVKM. In DNA, the CDR3 is TGTGCCAGCAGCCACAGGGGATACACTGAAGCTTTCTTA. It encodes CASSHRGYTEAFL.

The chain uses TRBV28 and TRBJ1-2, with D possibly being TRBD1 (5 bases). CDR3 length equals 11 residues. Germline V lookup: CDR1 MDHEN, CDR2 SYDVKM. Trimming left V 8 bases short and J 4 bases short, with 8 bases between. CDR3 nucleotides: TGTGCCAGCGGGGGGGGCTATGGCTACACCTTC. It translates to CASGGGYGYTF.

The V gene is TRBV27, the J gene TRBJ2-2, with 8 bases that match TRBD1. This CDR3 is built from 16 residues. Trimming removed 5 bases from V and 3 bases from J; junction bases left unmatched: 8. CDR1 is MNHEY, CDR2 SMNVEV, per germline (reference sequence). CDR3 loop: CASSPRPGQDTGELFF. The DNA of the CDR3 is TGTGCCAGCAGTCCCCGACCGGGACAGGACACCGGGGAGCTGTTTTTT.